This passage covers 6 T cell receptor delta chains from one sample sequenced in a study of gamma-delta T cells after stem cell transplantation. TCRdb applied CATT to the RT-PCR reads for clone calling. Of over 2,500 delta-chain clones in the sample, less than 2% were seen once. Sequencing used gamma-delta T cells. The receptors stem from a human donor. It is not recorded whose cells these are; they may come from a transplant donor.

By sample fraction, this clone is medium-sized. Other DNA sequences of this sample code for an identical CDR3. V is TRDV2 and J is TRDJ1; TRDD3 matches 9 bases. Per germline, CDR1 GEAIGNYY and CDR2 EKD. Germline trimming cut 1 base from V and 0 bases from J; bases unmatched to any gene: 5. CDR3 length: 16 residues. The CDR3 reads CACDTLGDRYTDKLIF. The DNA of the CDR3 is TGTGCCTGTGACACACTGGGGGACCGGTACACCGATAAACTCATCTTT.

By share, this clone ranks as medium-sized (0.01 to 0.1%). The rearrangement links TRDV3 to TRDJ1, with D possibly being TRDD2 or TRDD3 (5 bases each). Trimming removed 4 bases at V and 0 bases at J, with 27 bases between. The CDR3 is 18 residues long. CDR1 is TVYSNPD and CDR2 is GDNSRS in the germline V gene (reference sequence). The CDR3 sequence: CASRPALRGPKDTDKLIF. CDR3 coding DNA: TGTGCCTCCCGTCCGGCCCTACGGGGGCCAAAGGACACCGATAAACTCATCTTT.

Remarks on this clone: A much larger clone differs by one base, so this may be a read error. This rearrangement joins TRDV2 to TRDJ1; D unresolved. V was trimmed by 1 base and J by 0 bases, leaving 14 bases between them. Germline V CDR1 and CDR2: GEAIGNYY, EKD. CDR3 length equals 16 residues. The CDR3 DNA is TGTGCCTGTGACACTATTCTGGAGAAGTACACCGATAAACTCATCTTT. Residues: CACDTILEKYTDKLIF.

The chain links TRDV2 to TRDJ1, with TRDD3 identical over 11 bases. CDR1 GEAIGNYY and CDR2 EKD come from the germline V gene. V was clipped by 3 bases and J by 0 bases; unmatched bases: 11. The CDR3 contains 18 residues. CDR3 in amino acids: CACDPLTGGYAYTDKLIF. Here the CDR3 DNA reads TGTGCCTGTGACCCGTTAACTGGGGGATATGCGTACACCGATAAACTCATCTTT.

Points on this clone: A far larger clone lies a single base away; this is likely a read error. Within the sample, other DNA sequences also encode this same CDR3. J is TRDJ1 and V is TRDV2; 11 nucleotides align to TRDD3. With V trimmed by 3 bases and J by 0 bases, 11 bases remained unmatched. This CDR3 contains 18 residues. The V gene's germline CDR1 is GEAIGNYY and CDR2 EKD. The CDR3 region has the DNA TGTGCCTGTGACCCGCTGGGGGATACCCTCCCACACACCGATAAACTCATCTTT. This encodes CACDPLGDTLPHTDKLIF.

This clone was found a few times. This chain links TRDV2 with TRDJ1; 12 nucleotides match TRDD3. The germline gives CDR1 GEAIGNYY, CDR2 EKD. CDR3 length equals 23 residues. V was pared by 1 base and J by 5 bases, with 28 bases of the junction left unmatched. The CDR3 DNA follows: TGTGCCTGTGACACACTCGCTACGGCCAACAGCTTACTGGGGGATACTCTGACGGATAAACTCATCTTT. Translation: CACDTLATANSLLGDTLTDKLIF.